This T cell receptor beta chain was sequenced for a study of breast tumors, draining lymph nodes, adjacent tissues. The table lists this clonotype with many counts. The antigen is not known. In TCRdb, the multiplex PCR reads were re-called with MiXCR into one record per CDR3 protein. The sample gives about 130,000 distinct CDR3 sequences, around 20% of which show up once; roughly 2.4% is in the top ten. Samples came from axillary lymph nodes draining the breast cancer. Study-level findings and limits: Compared with lymph nodes, tumors were less diverse; compared with nontumor tissue, more. Most tumor T cells seemingly derive from lymph node, then expand in tumor.

The CDR3 consists of 15 residues. V shed 3 bases, J shed 8 bases, and the junction held 8 bases outside the gene matches. Germline assignment: CDR1 SGHTA and CDR2 FQGTGA. This TCR derives from a female donor with breast cancer. Some clones in this sample may be carry-over from other donors' samples. The chain joins TRBV7-3 to TRBJ2-1; 9 bases are shared with TRBD2. Source material: axillary lymph node tissue. CDR3 sequence reads: CASSFSGGTTDEQFF. In DNA form, the CDR3 reads TGTGCCAGCAGCTTTAGCGGGGGTACAACGGATGAGCAGTTCTTC.